The next 23 T cell receptor beta chains were all read from a single sample in a study of cytomegalovirus exposure and HLA in healthy donors. The PCR had 60 Vbeta and 13 Jbeta primers. Sequencing was performed with immunoSEQ multiplex PCR; in TCRdb, only in-frame clones are kept and a portion is missing. The table shows roughly 120,000 clones, with roughly two thirds occurring only once. The sequenced sample consisted of PBMCs. These TCRs come from a man between 25 and 39 years old in good health and CMV-seropositive.

This rearrangement joins TRBV9 to TRBJ2-7; TRBD1 matches 8 bases. The CDR3 length is 16 residues. V trimming: 0 bases; J trimming: 2 bases; junction bases outside the gene matches: 7. Looked up from germline, CDR1 is SGDLS and CDR2 is YYNGEE. The CDR3 DNA sequence: TGTGCCAGCAGCGTAGGAGGGGACAGGCGGACCTACGAGCAGTACTTC. Translated: CASSVGGDRRTYEQYF.

V and J are TRBV27 and TRBJ2-1; D is perhaps TRBD2 (6 bases). The CDR3 extends over 14 amino acids. V lost 5 bases and J lost 7, with 15 bases in between. Germline V lookup: CDR1 MNHEY, CDR2 SMNVEV (reference sequence). The CDR3 is CASSPRTMPNEQFF. The CDR3, as DNA: TGTGCCAGCAGTCCGAGGACTATGCCTAATGAGCAGTTCTTC.

The chain combines TRBV5-1 with TRBJ2-7; a weak D match, TRBD2 (7 bases). The CDR3 sequence is 15 residues long. Trimming took off 2 bases at V and 5 bases at J, with 17 bases between the two ends. Germline CDR1 is SGHRS and CDR2 is YFSETQ. This CDR3 is CASSFEGGGLDEQYF. Written as DNA, the CDR3 is TGCGCCAGCAGCTTCGAAGGGGGGGGGCTCGACGAGCAGTACTTC.

The chain uses TRBV7-9 and TRBJ1-1, with D perhaps TRBD1 (5 bases). CDR1 and CDR2 from the germline V gene are SEHNR and FQNEAQ (reference sequence). This CDR3 contains 15 residues. V lost 1 base and J 4 bases, leaving 13 bases between the germline ends. CDR3: CASSLDRLFRTEAFF. Written as DNA, the CDR3 is TGTGCCAGCAGCTTAGACAGGTTGTTTCGCACTGAAGCTTTCTTT. The full variable domain, completed using reference TRBV7-9 and TRBJ1-1, is DTGVSQNPRHKITKRGQNVTFRCDPISEHNRLYWYRQTLGQGPEFLTYFQNEAQLEKSRLLSDRFSAERPKGSFSTLEIQRTEQGDSAMYLCASSLDRLFRTEAFFGQGTRLTVV.

This CDR3 is CASSPFWKGRDNQPQHF. CDR3 bases: TGTGCCAGCAGTCCCTTTTGGAAGGGCAGGGACAATCAGCCCCAGCATTTT. The gene calls are TRBV27 and TRBJ1-5; D possibly corresponds to TRBD1 (5 bases). Germline CDR1 is MNHEY and CDR2 is SMNVEV (reference sequence). CDR3 size: 17 residues. Between the trimmed V and J ends, which lost 5 bases and 3 bases, there was a span of 20 bases.

The V call is TRBV10-3, the J call TRBJ2-7; TRBD1 might be the D (6 bases). This CDR3 is 14 amino acids long. Per germline, CDR1 ENHRY and CDR2 SYGVKD. Trimming cost V 10 bases and J 0 bases, with 16 bases left between them. The CDR3 region is CATKIRDNSYEQYF. The CDR3 DNA reads TGTGCCACCAAGATTCGGGACAACTCCTACGAGCAGTACTTC.

V usage is TRBV28 and J usage is TRBJ2-1; 9 bases align to TRBD2. After removal of 4 bases from V and 7 bases from J, the junction contained 5 bases not matched to a gene. From germline, CDR1 is MDHEN and CDR2 SYDVKM. This CDR3 contains 14 residues. CDR3 in DNA: TGTGCCAGCAGTTGGGCGGGAGGGTATAATGAGCAGTTCTTC. Amino acids: CASSWAGGYNEQFF.

This rearrangement joins TRBV7-2 to TRBJ2-3; 9 bases agree with TRBD2. This CDR3 comprises 15 residues. Trimming took 2 bases from V and 2 from J; bases not matched to a gene: 2. The germline gives CDR1 SGHTA, CDR2 FQGNSA. The DNA for the CDR3 is TGTGCCAGCAGCTTAACTAGCGGGCACACAGATACGCAGTATTTT. Its translation: CASSLTSGHTDTQYF.

The rearrangement joins TRBV2 to TRBJ2-7; 12 bases are shared with TRBD2. The CDR3 consists of 14 residues. V lost 6 bases, J lost 7 bases, and 7 bases stayed unmatched. Germline V gives CDR1 SNHLY, CDR2 FYNNEI. The CDR3 protein is CASRTSGRDREQYF. Here the CDR3 DNA reads TGTGCCAGCAGGACTAGCGGGAGAGATCGGGAGCAGTACTTC.

The V call is TRBV2, the J call TRBJ2-5, with unresolved D. The V gene's germline CDR1 is SNHLY and CDR2 FYNNEI. Trimming left V 6 bases short and J 11 bases short, with 13 bases between. The CDR3 loop spans 11 amino acids. CDR3 amino acids: CASSANLEQYF. CDR3 coding DNA: TGTGCCAGCAGCGCAAACTTAGAGCAGTACTTC.

In its sample, this clone was seen a few times. V gene TRBV5-1 combines with J gene TRBJ2-6; D is ambiguous. CDR1 and CDR2 from the germline V gene are SGHRS and YFSETQ. The germline V and J ends were trimmed by 0 bases and 0 bases, with 13 bases remaining between them. The CDR3 has 18 residues. The CDR3 sequence: CASSLAGNSGSGANVLTF. Written as DNA, the CDR3 is TGCGCCAGCAGCTTGGCAGGCAATTCCGGCTCTGGGGCCAACGTCCTGACTTTC. The full variable domain, in which reference TRBV5-1 and TRBJ2-6 provide the parts outside the CDR3, is KAGVTQTPRYLIKTRGQQVTLSCSPISGHRSVSWYQQTPGQGLQFLFEYFSETQRNKGNFPGRFSGRQFSNSRSEMNVSTLELGDSALYLCASSLAGNSGSGANVLTFGAGSRLTVL.

This chain uses TRBV10-2 with TRBJ2-7; TRBD2 is a possible D gene (5 bases). Trimming removed 3 bases from V and 3 bases from J, with 9 bases in between. This CDR3 contains 13 residues. From germline, CDR1 is WSHSY and CDR2 SAAADI. The CDR3 spells CASSDGVGYEQYF. The CDR3 DNA is TGCGCCAGCAGTGACGGGGTGGGCTACGAGCAGTACTTC.

The table lists this clone with a count of one. At one end, the junction sequence differs from germline, possibly due to a read error. The gene calls are TRBV7-7 and TRBJ2-3; the D gene is possibly TRBD2 (6 bases). There are 18 residues in the CDR3. Germline assignment: CDR1 SSHAT and CDR2 FNYEAQ (reference sequence). The CDR3 DNA reads as TGTGCTAGCAGCCCGGGCCCCCCCCAGCGGGCGTACACAGATACGCAGTATTTT. Translation: CASSPGPPQRAYTDTQYF.

This clone was observed a few times. The J gene is TRBJ2-7, the V gene TRBV6-1; D perhaps matches TRBD2 (6 bases). Germline CDR1 reads MNHNS; CDR2 reads SASEGT. This CDR3 has 14 residues. V shed 1 base and J shed 2 bases, with 9 bases lying between them. The CDR3 DNA reads TGTGCCAGCAGTGAAGGGGGGACTCCCTACGAGCAGTACTTC. Its protein product is CASSEGGTPYEQYF.

This clone has a single count. The gene calls are TRBV27 and TRBJ2-1; possible D gene TRBD2, 6 bases. This CDR3 spans 17 amino acids. Germline V lookup: CDR1 MNHEY, CDR2 SMNVEV (reference sequence). Trimming pared 5 bases from V and 5 bases from J, leaving 22 bases between. CDR3 loop: CASSRRLGGAVNNEQFF. CDR3 sequence (DNA): TGTGCCAGCAGTCGTAGACTAGGAGGCGCCGTAAACAATGAGCAGTTCTTC.

The V and J genes are TRBV10-3 and TRBJ1-3; D call uncertain. The germline V and J ends were trimmed by 5 bases and 4 bases, with 15 bases remaining between them. Germline loops: CDR1 ENHRY, CDR2 SYGVKD. This CDR3 region has 15 residues. CDR3 sequence: CAISSTVEGGNTIYF. DNA of the CDR3: TGTGCCATCAGTAGTACTGTGGAGGGAGGAAACACCATATATTTT.

The chain joins TRBV28 to TRBJ1-4; TRBD1 might be the D (5 bases). Trimming left V 3 bases short and J 4 bases short, with 9 bases between. Germline CDR1 reads MDHEN; CDR2 reads SYDVKM. The CDR3 extends over 14 amino acids. The CDR3 here is CASSFRQHNEKLFF. CDR3 in DNA: TGTGCCAGCAGTTTCCGACAGCATAATGAAAAACTGTTTTTT.

The chain uses TRBV4-3 and TRBJ2-7; D is undetermined. The CDR3 totals 12 residues. V lost 5 bases and J 6 bases, leaving 11 bases between the germline ends. From germline, CDR1 is LGHNA and CDR2 YSLEER. In nucleotides, the CDR3 is TGCGCCAGCAGCTCCCGTCGGAGCGAGCAGTACTTC. Translated, it gives CASSSRRSEQYF.

This rearrangement joins TRBV9 to TRBJ2-3, with D tentatively TRBD2 (5 bases). The V and J ends lost 3 bases and 6 bases respectively, with 17 bases between them. This CDR3 spans 15 amino acids. Germline CDR1 and CDR2: SGDLS and YYNGEE. In DNA form, the CDR3 reads TGTGCCAGCAGCGCGGACTCCCCCCGGTGGGATACGCAGTATTTT. The encoded protein is CASSADSPRWDTQYF.

This clone was counted only a few times. V gene TRBV6-1 combines with J gene TRBJ2-7; tentative D call: TRBD1 (5 bases). Trimming stripped 5 bases from V and 1 base from J, with 12 bases between. The CDR3 length is 14 residues. Germline V gene sequence: CDR1 MNHNS, CDR2 SASEGT. The CDR3 region is CASSIMDISYEQYF. The CDR3 nucleotides read TGTGCCAGCAGTATAATGGACATTTCCTACGAGCAGTACTTC.

This sequence joins TRBV5-1 and TRBJ1-1; D unclear. The length of the CDR3 is 14 residues. V was shortened by 0 bases and J by 6 bases, with 12 bases between the two germline ends. From germline, CDR1 is SGHRS and CDR2 YFSETQ. The CDR3: CASSLGQRRSEAFF. The CDR3 region has the DNA TGCGCCAGCAGCTTGGGGCAGAGGAGGTCTGAAGCTTTCTTT. The variable domain in full, completed from reference TRBV5-1 and TRBJ1-1, reads KAGVTQTPRYLIKTRGQQVTLSCSPISGHRSVSWYQQTPGQGLQFLFEYFSETQRNKGNFPGRFSGRQFSNSRSEMNVSTLELGDSALYLCASSLGQRRSEAFFGQGTRLTVV.

The V and J genes are TRBV6-5 and TRBJ1-1; tentatively, D is TRBD1 (6 bases). The CDR3 spans 14 residues. Germline lookup yields CDR1 MNHEY and CDR2 SVGAGI. V was cut by 5 bases and J by 5 bases, with 15 bases left in between. The CDR3 DNA reads as TGTGCCAGCAGTACCAACCCGGGGACAACTGAAGCTTTCTTT. Protein sequence: CASSTNPGTTEAFF.

This clone occurred a few times. This rearrangement joins TRBV7-9 to TRBJ2-5, with a weak D call TRBD1 (6 bases). V was trimmed by 5 bases and J by 1 base, leaving 17 bases between them. The CDR3 is 16 residues long. Germline assignment: CDR1 SEHNR and CDR2 FQNEAQ (reference sequence). In DNA form, the CDR3 reads TGTGCCAGCAGCGACGCCGGGACAAGGCCCCAAGAGACCCAGTACTTC. Translation: CASSDAGTRPQETQYF.